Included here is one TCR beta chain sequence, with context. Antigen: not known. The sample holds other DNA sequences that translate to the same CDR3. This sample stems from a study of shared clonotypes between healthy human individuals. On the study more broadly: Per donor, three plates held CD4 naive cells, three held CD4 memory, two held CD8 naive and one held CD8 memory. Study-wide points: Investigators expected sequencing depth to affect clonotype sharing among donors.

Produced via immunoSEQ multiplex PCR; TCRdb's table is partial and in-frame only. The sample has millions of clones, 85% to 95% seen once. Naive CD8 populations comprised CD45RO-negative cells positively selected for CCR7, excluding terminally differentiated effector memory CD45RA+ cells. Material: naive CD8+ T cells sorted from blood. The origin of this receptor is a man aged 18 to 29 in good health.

The CDR3 region is CASSPGQTYEQYF. CDR3 bases: TGTGCCAGCAGTCCGGGACAGACCTACGAGCAGTACTTC. V and J are TRBV27 and TRBJ2-7; 7 bases align to TRBD1. The V gene's germline CDR1 is MNHEY and CDR2 SMNVEV (reference sequence). The CDR3 has 13 amino acids. J lost 2 bases, V lost 5 bases, and 3 bases had no gene match.